Given below is one TCR beta chain in context. The antigen is undetermined. This sample was taken from a study of T-cell memory formation after mild COVID-19. Whole-study findings and limits: CD4/CD8 balance held among clones contracting day 15 to 85, and later expanders leaned CD4+.

MiXCR, run by TCRdb on the 5' RACE reads, gives a single entry per CDR3 protein. The sample consists of roughly 610,000 distinct CDR3 sequences, roughly a sixth of them appearing once. The J segment lost 5 bases and the V segment lost 2 bases, leaving 6 bases of the junction unmatched. CDR1 MNHEY and CDR2 SMNVEV come from the germline V gene (reference sequence). The CDR3 is made up of 15 amino acids. The source is an adult woman who had mild COVID-19 (a few samples of this study predate the infection). Cell type and time point are not known. The chain couples TRBV27 to TRBJ2-3; 8 bases line up with TRBD1. The material sequenced was PBMCs or a T cell subset sorted from them (not recorded which). Here the CDR3 reads CASSLTRGQGDTQYF. The CDR3 DNA reads TGTGCCAGCAGTTTAACCAGGGGGCAAGGAGATACGCAGTATTTT.